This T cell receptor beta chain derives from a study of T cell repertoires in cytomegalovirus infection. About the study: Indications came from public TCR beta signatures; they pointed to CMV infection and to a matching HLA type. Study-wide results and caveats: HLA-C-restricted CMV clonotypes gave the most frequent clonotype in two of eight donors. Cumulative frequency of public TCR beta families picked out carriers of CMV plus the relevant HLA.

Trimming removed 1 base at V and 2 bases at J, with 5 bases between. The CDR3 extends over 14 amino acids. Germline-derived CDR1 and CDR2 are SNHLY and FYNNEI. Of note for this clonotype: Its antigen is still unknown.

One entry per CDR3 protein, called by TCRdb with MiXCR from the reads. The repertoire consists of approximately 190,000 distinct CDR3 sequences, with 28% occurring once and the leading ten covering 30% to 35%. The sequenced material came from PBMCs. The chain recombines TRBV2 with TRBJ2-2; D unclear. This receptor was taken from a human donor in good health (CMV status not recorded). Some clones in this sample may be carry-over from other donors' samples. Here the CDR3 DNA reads TGTGCCAGCAGTGAAGTCAGCAACACCGGGGAGCTGTTTTTT. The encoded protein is CASSEVSNTGELFF.